This paragraph covers one TCR beta chain sequence. This record comes from a study of blood T cell repertoires in COVID-19. Across the study: Whether acute or convalescent, the COVID-19 samples came from the United States, Italy and Spain. Sources were T cells, B-cell-depleted T cells, or PBMCs; the material itself was cDNA or gDNA.

Authors' data handling: For nucleated cells, counts were estimated from reference gene primer amplification. Profiled with immunoSEQ multiplex PCR; TCRdb holds only in-frame clones, not every one. V, J and clone size were drawn from that table, and D and trimming were deduced from the DNA. The sample gives more than 50,000 clones, 90% of which show up once; just under 8.5% is in the top ten. The CDR3 length is 12 residues. V shed 7 bases, J shed 5 bases, and the junction held 3 bases outside the gene matches. Germline V gene lookup returns CDR1 SGHTA and CDR2 FQGNSA. The J gene is TRBJ2-3, the V gene TRBV7-2; 7 positions agree with TRBD2. The receptor's source is a woman aged 40 to 49 with active COVID-19. Specimen: peripheral blood. CDR3 DNA sequence: TGTGCCAGCACAGCGGGGATAGATACGCAGTATTTT. Amino acids: CASTAGIDTQYF.